What follows describes a single T cell receptor beta chain. This entry comes from a study of sequential checkpoint blockade in melanoma. The treatment is: randomized to nivolumab then ipilimumab (arm A) or the reverse (arm B). DNA-damaging chemotherapy had not been given to any patient beforehand. Live CD3+CD8+ CD19− CD56− cells were sorted from PBMCs. Clones were sequenced by immunoSEQ multiplex PCR, and TCRdb holds only the in-frame ones, with some missing. The profile shows tens of thousands of clones, about 88% of them singletons. Trimming removed 4 bases from V and 7 bases from J, with 14 bases in between. This CDR3 region has 14 residues. Germline V gene data show CDR1 as LNHDA and CDR2 as SQIVND (reference sequence).

Here the sequenced sample was CD8+ T cells sorted from blood (inferred from file names), taken from a patient given nivolumab and ipilimumab in sequence. The sequence derives from a human donor with melanoma. The rearrangement joins TRBV19 to TRBJ2-1; D is perhaps TRBD1 (5 bases). The DNA for the CDR3 is TGTGCCAGTAGTACCACCAGGGTGGCGAATGAGCAGTTCTTC. The encoded protein is CASSTTRVANEQFF.